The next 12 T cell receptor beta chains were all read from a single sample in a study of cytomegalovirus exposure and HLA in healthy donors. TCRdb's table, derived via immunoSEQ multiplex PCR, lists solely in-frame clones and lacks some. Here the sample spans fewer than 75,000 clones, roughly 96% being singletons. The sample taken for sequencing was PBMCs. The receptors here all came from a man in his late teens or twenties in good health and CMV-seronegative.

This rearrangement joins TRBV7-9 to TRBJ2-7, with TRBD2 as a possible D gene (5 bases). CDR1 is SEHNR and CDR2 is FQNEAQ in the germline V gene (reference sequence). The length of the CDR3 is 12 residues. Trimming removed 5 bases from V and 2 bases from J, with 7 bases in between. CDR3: CASSPGTYEQYF. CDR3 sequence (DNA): TGTGCCAGCAGCCCGGGAACCTACGAGCAGTACTTC.

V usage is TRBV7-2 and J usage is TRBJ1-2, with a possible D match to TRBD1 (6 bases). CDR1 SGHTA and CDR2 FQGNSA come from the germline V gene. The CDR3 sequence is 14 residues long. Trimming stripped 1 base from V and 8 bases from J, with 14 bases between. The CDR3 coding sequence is TGTGCCAGCAGCTTAGGACGGGGGGCGGGAGGCTACACCTTC. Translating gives CASSLGRGAGGYTF.

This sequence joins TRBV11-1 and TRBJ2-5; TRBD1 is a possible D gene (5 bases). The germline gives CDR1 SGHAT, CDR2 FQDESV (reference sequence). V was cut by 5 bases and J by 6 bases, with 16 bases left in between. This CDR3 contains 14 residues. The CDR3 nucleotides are TGTGCCAGCAGCCAAGCTGGGAACAGGAAGACCCAGTACTTC. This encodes CASSQAGNRKTQYF.

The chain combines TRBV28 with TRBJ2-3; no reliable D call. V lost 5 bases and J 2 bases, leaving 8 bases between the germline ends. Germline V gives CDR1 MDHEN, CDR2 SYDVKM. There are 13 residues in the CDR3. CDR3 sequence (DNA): TGTGCCAGCAGTCAAATCAACACAGATACGCAGTATTTT. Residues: CASSQINTDTQYF.

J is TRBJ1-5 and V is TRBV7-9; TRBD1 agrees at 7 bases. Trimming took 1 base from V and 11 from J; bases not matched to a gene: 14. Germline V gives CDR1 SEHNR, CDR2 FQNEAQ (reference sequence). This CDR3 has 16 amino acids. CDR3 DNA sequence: TGTGCCAGCAGCTTAGTTGGGGGGACAGCACCCCCGACCCAGCATTTT. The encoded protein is CASSLVGGTAPPTQHF.

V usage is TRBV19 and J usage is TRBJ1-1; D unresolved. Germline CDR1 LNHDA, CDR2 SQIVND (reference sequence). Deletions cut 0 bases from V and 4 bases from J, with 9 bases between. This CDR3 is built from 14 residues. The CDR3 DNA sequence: TGTGCCAGTAGTATAGAGCTGTACGGCACTGAAGCTTTCTTT. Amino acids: CASSIELYGTEAFF.

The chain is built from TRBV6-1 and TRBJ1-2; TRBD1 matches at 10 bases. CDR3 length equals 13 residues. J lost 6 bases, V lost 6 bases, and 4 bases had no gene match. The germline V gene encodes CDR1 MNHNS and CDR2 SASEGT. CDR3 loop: CASSGQGVNGYTF. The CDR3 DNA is TGTGCCAGCAGCGGACAGGGGGTCAATGGCTACACCTTC.

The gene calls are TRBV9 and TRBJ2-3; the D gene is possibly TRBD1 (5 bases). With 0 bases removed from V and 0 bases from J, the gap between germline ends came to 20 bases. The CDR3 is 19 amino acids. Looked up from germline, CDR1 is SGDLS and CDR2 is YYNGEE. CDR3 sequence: CASSVGPGARRTSTDTQYF. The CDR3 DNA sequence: TGTGCCAGCAGCGTAGGTCCTGGGGCGCGAAGAACTAGCACAGATACGCAGTATTTT.

For the CDR3, the DNA is TGTGCCAGCACCCCTAGACAGGGGTTGGTCGGGGGCGAGCAGTACTTC. Translating gives CASTPRQGLVGGEQYF. The chain joins TRBV2 to TRBJ2-7, with 8 bases lining up with TRBD1. CDR3 length: 16 amino acids. The junction had 17 bases not matched to a gene; V was cut back by 7 bases and J by 6 bases. CDR1 SNHLY and CDR2 FYNNEI come from the germline V gene.

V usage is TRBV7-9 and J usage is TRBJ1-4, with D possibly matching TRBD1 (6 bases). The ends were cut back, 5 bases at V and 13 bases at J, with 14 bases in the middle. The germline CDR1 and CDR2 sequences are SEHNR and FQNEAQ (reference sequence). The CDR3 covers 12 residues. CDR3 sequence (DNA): TGTGCCAGCAGCCGACGGACAGAAGGACTGTTTTTT. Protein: CASSRRTEGLFF.

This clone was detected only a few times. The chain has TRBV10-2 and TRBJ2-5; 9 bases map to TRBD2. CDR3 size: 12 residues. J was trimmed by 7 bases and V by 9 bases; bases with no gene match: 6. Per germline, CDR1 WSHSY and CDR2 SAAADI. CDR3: CASQRGEGTQYF. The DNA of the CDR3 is TGCGCCAGTCAGCGGGGGGAGGGGACCCAGTACTTC.

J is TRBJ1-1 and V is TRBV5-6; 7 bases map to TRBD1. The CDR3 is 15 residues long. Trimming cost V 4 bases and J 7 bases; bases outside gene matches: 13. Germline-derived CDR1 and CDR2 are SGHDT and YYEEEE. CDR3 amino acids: CASSGTFRGANEAFF. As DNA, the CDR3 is TGTGCCAGCAGCGGGACCTTCAGGGGGGCGAATGAAGCTTTCTTT.